This T cell receptor (beta chain) was recovered during a study of T cell changes during pregnancy in multiple sclerosis. Germline CDR1 and CDR2: SEHNR and FQNEAQ (reference sequence). Unmatched junction bases numbered 12, after V lost 5 bases and J lost 7 bases. This CDR3 contains 18 residues. Sequencing used immunoSEQ multiplex PCR; TCRdb keeps in-frame clones, though not all of them. The data contain roughly 18,000 clones, approximately 88% of them singletons. The chain employs TRBV7-9 and TRBJ2-1; TRBD2 aligns across 15 bases. The receptor's source is a female donor in good health, enrolled as a control in a pregnancy study. The sample was CD8+ T cells from peripheral blood mononuclear cells, taken after pregnancy. The CDR3 protein is CASSVYGLAGGQGNEQFF. The CDR3 nucleotides read TGTGCCAGCAGCGTATACGGACTAGCGGGGGGGCAGGGGAATGAGCAGTTCTTC.